Each of the 17 T cell receptor beta chains below was sequenced from the same sample in a study of T cell repertoires in cytomegalovirus infection. MiXCR, applied by TCRdb to the reads, yields one record per CDR3 protein. The sample carries a few hundred thousand distinct CDR3 sequences, roughly 36% recorded once. Which antigens these TCRs recognize remains unknown. The sequences come from cultured PBMCs, collected from culture after CMV antigen stimulation. The receptors stem from a human donor in good health (CMV status not recorded). Some clones in this sample may be carry-over from other donors' samples.

V gene TRBV4-1 combines with J gene TRBJ1-1; no clear D. The V and J ends lost 1 base and 5 bases respectively, with 8 bases between them. This CDR3 has 13 amino acids. Germline V gives CDR1 MGHRA, CDR2 YSYEKL. The CDR3 nucleotides read TGCGCCAGCAGCCAAGGTTCGGGAACTGAAGCTTTCTTT. Its translation: CASSQGSGTEAFF.

The chain carries TRBV6-1 and TRBJ2-5, with 8 positions matching TRBD2. V lost 6 bases to trimming and J lost 5 bases; unmatched junction nucleotides: 17. This CDR3 has 17 residues. Per the germline V gene, CDR1 is MNHNS and CDR2 is SASEGT. The CDR3 reads CASRMGNSGNPLETQYF. The CDR3 region has the DNA TGTGCCAGCAGGATGGGAAATAGCGGGAATCCGTTGGAGACCCAGTACTTC.

The chain carries TRBV4-3 and TRBJ2-3, with 11 nucleotides matching TRBD2. This CDR3 spans 16 amino acids. From germline, CDR1 is LGHNA and CDR2 YSLEER. V dropped 3 bases and J dropped 2; count of bases not matched to a gene: 4. Here the CDR3 reads CASSQRTSGHTDTQYF. In DNA, the CDR3 is TGCGCCAGCAGCCAGCGGACTAGCGGGCACACAGATACGCAGTATTTT.

V and J are TRBV27 and TRBJ1-2, with a tentative D call TRBD1 (6 bases). Germline V gives CDR1 MNHEY, CDR2 SMNVEV (reference sequence). The germline V and J ends were trimmed by 3 bases and 8 bases, with 25 bases remaining between them. This CDR3 region has 17 residues. The CDR3 sequence is CASSFTHSRGSGGGYTF. DNA of the CDR3: TGTGCCAGCAGTTTCACTCACTCCCGGGGGTCTGGGGGCGGCTACACCTTC.

The chain couples TRBV6-6 to TRBJ2-7; D remains ambiguous. Trimming took off 2 bases at V and 4 bases at J, with 9 bases between the two ends. Germline V lookup: CDR1 MNHNY, CDR2 SVGAGI (reference sequence). The CDR3 runs 13 residues. The chain's CDR3 is CASSYPGFYEQYF. The CDR3 nucleotides read TGTGCCAGCAGTTACCCCGGGTTTTACGAGCAGTACTTC.

This chain connects TRBV10-3 to TRBJ2-3, with D hard to call. The ends were cut back, 0 bases at V and 2 bases at J, with 9 bases in the middle. Germline V CDR1 and CDR2: ENHRY, SYGVKD. This CDR3 has 15 amino acids. The CDR3 DNA sequence: TGTGCCATCAGTGAGTCGAACGGTGACACAGATACGCAGTATTTT. This translates into CAISESNGDTDTQYF.

The J gene is TRBJ2-5, the V gene TRBV20-1; 12 bases are shared with TRBD2. Germline loops: CDR1 DFQATT, CDR2 SNEGSKA (reference sequence). CDR3 size: 16 residues. V lost 5 bases and J lost 1; bases outside the gene matches: 8. The CDR3 here is CSAPITSGRFQETQYF. The CDR3 DNA is TGCAGTGCTCCGATAACTAGCGGGAGGTTCCAAGAGACCCAGTACTTC.

This clonotype was recorded at least ten times. The CDR3 DNA reads as TGTGCCAGCAGCTTAACAGGAGGAATCTCCTACGAGCAGTACTTC. Translated, it gives CASSLTGGISYEQYF. The chain combines TRBV7-2 with TRBJ2-7, with D perhaps matching TRBD1 or TRBD2 (5 bases each). Trimming shortened V by 2 bases and J by 0 bases, and 11 bases separated the two germline ends. Germline V gives CDR1 SGHTA, CDR2 FQGNSA. The CDR3 covers 15 residues.

This clonotype occurred a few times. The chain combines TRBV29-1 with TRBJ2-5, with 7 bases aligning to TRBD1. After removal of 4 bases from V and 1 base from J, the junction contained 6 bases not matched to a gene. The CDR3 has 14 residues. Germline V lookup: CDR1 SQVTM, CDR2 ANQGSEA. CDR3 loop: CSVVARGFQETQYF. The CDR3 bases are TGCAGCGTTGTTGCCAGGGGGTTCCAAGAGACCCAGTACTTC.

This chain uses TRBV7-2 with TRBJ2-5, with D maybe TRBD1 (7 bases). The V gene's germline CDR1 is SGHTA and CDR2 FQGNSA. V was pared by 5 bases and J by 2 bases, with 15 bases between. This CDR3 has 15 residues. The CDR3, as DNA: TGTGCCAGCAGCCCGACAGGGACTTATCAAGAGACCCAGTACTTC. This translates into CASSPTGTYQETQYF.

The chain joins TRBV6-2 or TRBV6-3 to TRBJ2-7, with D maybe TRBD2 (5 bases). Germline V gives CDR1 MNHEY, CDR2 SVGEGT. This CDR3 has 11 residues. Deletions cut 8 bases from V and 4 bases from J, with 9 bases between. The CDR3 sequence is CASHRGYEQYF. For the CDR3, the DNA is TGTGCCAGCCACCGGGGTTACGAGCAGTACTTC.

This clonotype was counted between two and nine times. The chain combines TRBV4-1 with TRBJ1-1, with a possible D match to TRBD1 (5 bases). Per the germline V gene, CDR1 is MGHRA and CDR2 is YSYEKL. Trimming removed 3 bases from V and 1 base from J, with 15 bases in between. The CDR3 is 16 residues long. The CDR3 DNA is TGCGCCAGCAGCCATAAGCAGGGCCCTGGGAACACTGAAGCTTTCTTT. Encoded protein: CASSHKQGPGNTEAFF.

The chain is built from TRBV20-1 and TRBJ2-3; D is uncertain. CDR3 size: 12 residues. Trimming cost V 0 bases and J 5 bases, with 6 bases left between them. The germline V gene encodes CDR1 DFQATT and CDR2 SNEGSKA (reference sequence). The chain's CDR3 is CSARDVIDTQYF. The CDR3 bases are TGCAGTGCTAGAGACGTAATAGATACGCAGTATTTT.

There are many counts of this clonotype. The chain recombines TRBV7-9 with TRBJ2-7, with D perhaps matching TRBD2 (6 bases). Germline V CDR1 and CDR2: SEHNR, FQNEAQ (reference sequence). The CDR3 length is 14 residues. Between the trimmed V and J ends, which lost 5 bases and 5 bases, there was a span of 16 bases. CDR3 region: CASSRQAGGDEQYF. In DNA, the CDR3 is TGTGCCAGCAGCCGCCAGGCCGGAGGGGACGAGCAGTACTTC.

The rearrangement joins TRBV7-9 to TRBJ2-1, with 12 bases identical to TRBD2. The germline V gene encodes CDR1 SEHNR and CDR2 FQNEAQ (reference sequence). This CDR3 comprises 16 residues. The junction had 8 bases not matched to a gene; V was cut back by 5 bases and J by 6 bases. The CDR3 loop reads CASSPSSGRASNEQFF. For the CDR3, the DNA is TGTGCCAGCAGCCCGTCTAGCGGGAGGGCCAGCAATGAGCAGTTCTTC.

V gene TRBV5-6 combines with J gene TRBJ2-4, with a weak D call TRBD2 (7 bases). The CDR3 loop spans 14 amino acids. The germline V and J ends were trimmed by 1 base and 6 bases, with 11 bases remaining between them. CDR1 and CDR2 (germline): SGHDT, YYEEEE. This CDR3 is CASSLSGGRNIQYF. The CDR3 DNA is TGTGCCAGCAGCTTGTCCGGGGGGCGAAACATTCAGTACTTC.

V and J are TRBV6-2 or TRBV6-3 and TRBJ2-5; 8 nucleotides match TRBD2. The CDR3 spans 13 residues. Trimming cost V 5 bases and J 5 bases; bases outside gene matches: 4. The germline CDR1 and CDR2 sequences are MNHEY and SVGEGT. CDR3 DNA sequence: TGTGCCAGCAGTGACCGACTAGCGGAGACCCAGTACTTC. Protein product: CASSDRLAETQYF.